This record concerns one T cell receptor (beta chain) sequence. This specimen comes from a study of blood T cell repertoires in COVID-19. Produced via immunoSEQ multiplex PCR; TCRdb's table is partial and in-frame only. The repertoire consists of 95,000 to 150,000 clones, with roughly 84% occurring once and the leading ten covering approximately 3.6%. Germline V gene sequence: CDR1 SGHRS, CDR2 YFSETQ. The CDR3 has 15 residues. V was shortened by 1 base and J by 0 bases, with 9 bases between the two germline ends. The origin of this receptor is a woman in her 30s who had recovered from COVID-19. The sequenced sample was PBMCs or T cells enriched from blood (not recorded which). The rearrangement joins TRBV5-1 to TRBJ2-3; D unresolved. CDR3 in DNA: TGCGCCAGCAGCTTGTTGTGGGCTAGCACAGATACGCAGTATTTT. Protein: CASSLLWASTDTQYF. Based on the CDR3 plus reference TRBV5-1 and TRBJ2-3, the full variable domain is KAGVTQTPRYLIKTRGQQVTLSCSPISGHRSVSWYQQTPGQGLQFLFEYFSETQRNKGNFPGRFSGRQFSNSRSEMNVSTLELGDSALYLCASSLLWASTDTQYFGPGTRLTVL.